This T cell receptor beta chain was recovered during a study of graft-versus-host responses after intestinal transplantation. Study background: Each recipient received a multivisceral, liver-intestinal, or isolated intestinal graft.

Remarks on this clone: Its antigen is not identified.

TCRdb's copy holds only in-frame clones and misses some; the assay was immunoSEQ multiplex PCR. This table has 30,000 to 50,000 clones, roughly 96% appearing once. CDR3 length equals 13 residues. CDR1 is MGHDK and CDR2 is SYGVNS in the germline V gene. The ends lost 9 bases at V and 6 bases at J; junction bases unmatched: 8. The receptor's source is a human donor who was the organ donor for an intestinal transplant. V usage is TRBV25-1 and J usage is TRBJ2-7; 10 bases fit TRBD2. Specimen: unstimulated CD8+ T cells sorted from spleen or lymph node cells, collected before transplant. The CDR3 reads CASRSGGAFEQYF. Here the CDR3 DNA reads TGTGCCAGTCGGAGCGGGGGGGCATTCGAGCAGTACTTC.